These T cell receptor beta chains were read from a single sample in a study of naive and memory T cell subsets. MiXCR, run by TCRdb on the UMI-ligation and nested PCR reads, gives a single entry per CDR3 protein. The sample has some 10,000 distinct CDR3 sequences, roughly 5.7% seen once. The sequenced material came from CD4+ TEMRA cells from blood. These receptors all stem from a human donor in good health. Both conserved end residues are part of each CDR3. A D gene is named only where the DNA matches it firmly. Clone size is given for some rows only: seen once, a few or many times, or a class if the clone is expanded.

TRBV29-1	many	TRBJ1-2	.	TGCAGCGTGGCGAGGAGTGGGACCTATGGCTACACCTTC	CSVARSGTYGYTF
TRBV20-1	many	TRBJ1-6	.	TGCAGTGCTAGAGATTCGAGAGACGCCTTAACCGTAAATTCACCCCTCCACTTT	CSARDSRDALTVNSPLHF
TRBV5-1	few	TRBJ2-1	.	TGCGCCAGCAGCCCCCTTATGGGGGGGCCTTACAATGAGCAGTTCTTC	CASSPLMGGPYNEQFF
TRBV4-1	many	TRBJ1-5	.	TGCGCCAGCAGCCAAGTGGAGGCGGTATGGGGTCAGCCCCAGCATTTT	CASSQVEAVWGQPQHF
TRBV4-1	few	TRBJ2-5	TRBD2	TGCGCCAGCAGCCCCCTGTTGCTAGCGGGAGGCGGAGAGACCCAGTACTTC	CASSPLLLAGGGETQYF
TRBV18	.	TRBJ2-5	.	TGTGCCAGCTCATCCGGGACTTCGGCAGGAGAGACCCAGTACTTC	CASSSGTSAGETQYF
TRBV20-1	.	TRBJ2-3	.	TGCAGTGCTAGACCCCCGCGTCGGAGCCCAGATACGCAGTATTTT	CSARPPRRSPDTQYF
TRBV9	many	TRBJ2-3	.	TGTGCCAGCACCGTAGCGGAGGGGGCCACAGATACGCAGTATTTT	CASTVAEGATDTQYF
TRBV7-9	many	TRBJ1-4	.	TGTGCCAGCAGCCCCCCGTTTAATATCGAAAAACTGTTTTTT	CASSPPFNIEKLFF
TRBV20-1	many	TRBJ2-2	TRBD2	TGCAGTGCTAGAGCTAGCGGGGGGGCTGGGACCGGGGAGCTGTTTTTT	CSARASGGAGTGELFF
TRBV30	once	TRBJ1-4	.	TGTGCCTGGAGTGTCCCGGCTATTGCAACTAATGAAAAACTGTTTTTT	CAWSVPAIATNEKLFF
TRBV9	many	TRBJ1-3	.	TGTGCCAGCAGCGCCGGGACGGCTGGAAACACCATATATTTT	CASSAGTAGNTIYF
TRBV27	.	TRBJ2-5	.	TGTGCCAGCAGTTCGTCAGGGACCCAGTACTTC	CASSSSGTQYF
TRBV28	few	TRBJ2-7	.	TGTGCCAGCAGTTTATTAAGGACACTTTACGAGCAGTACTTC	CASSLLRTLYEQYF
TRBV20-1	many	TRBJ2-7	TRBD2	TGCAGTGGACTAGCGGGAGGGTGGCTCGAGCAGTACTTC	CSGLAGGWLEQYF
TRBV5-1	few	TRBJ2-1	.	TGCGCCAGCAGCTTCAAACTGGGCGAGGTGGTGGGGGAGCAGTTCTTC	CASSFKLGEVVGEQFF
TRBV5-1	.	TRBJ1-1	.	TGCGCCAGCAGCTCGCGAGGGGACACTGAAGCTTTCTTT	CASSSRGDTEAFF
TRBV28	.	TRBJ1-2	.	TGTGCCAGCAGTCTACGGGTACTTGGCTACACCTTC	CASSLRVLGYTF
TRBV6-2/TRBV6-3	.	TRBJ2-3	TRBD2	TGTGCCAGCAACGGAGCCCGGGGACTAGCGGGGGGGCCGAGCACAGATACGCAGTATTTT	CASNGARGLAGGPSTDTQYF
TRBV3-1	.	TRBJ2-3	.	TGTGCCAGCAGCCAAGGATTAACGCAGTATTTT	CASSQGLTQYF
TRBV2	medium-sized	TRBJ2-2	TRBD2	TGTGCCAGCAGTGAAAGGACTAGCGCCACCGGGGAGCTGTTTTTT	CASSERTSATGELFF
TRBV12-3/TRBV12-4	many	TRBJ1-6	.	TGTGCCAGCAGTGTGGAGGGGATGATGGGTTCACCCCTCCACTTT	CASSVEGMMGSPLHF
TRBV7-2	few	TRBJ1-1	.	TGTGCCAGCAGACTAAACCCATTGAACACTGAAGCTTTCTTT	CASRLNPLNTEAFF
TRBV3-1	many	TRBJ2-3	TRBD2	TGTGCCAGCAGCCAAGAACCCAGCGGGAGGGCCACAGATACGCAGTATTTT	CASSQEPSGRATDTQYF
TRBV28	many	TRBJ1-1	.	TGTGCCAGCAGTTTTCCTCAGAACACTGAAGCTTTCTTT	CASSFPQNTEAFF
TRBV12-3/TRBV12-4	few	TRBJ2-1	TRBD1	TGTGCCAGCAGTTTAGAAGGGGGCGGAATGAAGCAGTTCTTC	CASSLEGGGMKQFF
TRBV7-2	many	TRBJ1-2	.	TGTGCCAGCACCAAACAACCCAGTCTTGAAGGCTATGGCTACACCTTC	CASTKQPSLEGYGYTF
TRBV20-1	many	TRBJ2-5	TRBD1	TGCAGTGCTAGGTGGGACAGGGTCGGTGAGACCCAGTACTTC	CSARWDRVGETQYF
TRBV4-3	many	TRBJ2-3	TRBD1	TGCGCCAGCAGCCAATACGGACAGGTTCAAGATACGCAGTATTTT	CASSQYGQVQDTQYF
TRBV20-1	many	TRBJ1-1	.	TGCAGTGCTAGGAGTCAGGGGAAGCTGAACACTGAAGCTTTCTTT	CSARSQGKLNTEAFF
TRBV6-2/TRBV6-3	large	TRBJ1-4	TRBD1	TGTGCCAGCGTCTCGGGACAGGCAACTAATGAAAAACTGTTTTTT	CASVSGQATNEKLFF
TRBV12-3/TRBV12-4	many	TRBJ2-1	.	TGTGCCAGCAGACCGAGGGGGAGTATCAATGAGCAGTTCTTC	CASRPRGSINEQFF
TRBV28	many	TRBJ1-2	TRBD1	TGTGCCAGCAGTTTGGGGACAGCACTTAATGGCTACACCTTC	CASSLGTALNGYTF
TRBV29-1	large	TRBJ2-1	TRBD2	TGCAGCGCCGAACGACTAGCGGGGGGTTTGGGTGAGCAGTTCTTC	CSAERLAGGLGEQFF
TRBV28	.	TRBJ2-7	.	TGTGCCAGCAGTCCCTCCCCAGGGGGGCGCGAGGGTTACGAGCAGTACTTC	CASSPSPGGREGYEQYF
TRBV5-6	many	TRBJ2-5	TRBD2	TGTGCCAGCAGCTTCACCCTGGGACTAGCGGGACGGCGGGAGACCCAGTACTTC	CASSFTLGLAGRRETQYF
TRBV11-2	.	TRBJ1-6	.	TGTGCCAGCAGCCCCTTACCGGTCTATAATTCACCCCTCCACTTT	CASSPLPVYNSPLHF